The clone carrying this T cell receptor beta chain was detected ten times or more. Its target is not known. Regarding time point: persistent/refractory GD, antithyroid drugs over 5 years with positive TRAb. PBMC RNA served as the TCR library source. Investigators report Graves' disease was diagnosed under American Thyroid Association guidelines. The sample comes from a study of regulatory T cells in long-lasting Graves disease. The V end was cut by 3 bases, the J end by 2 bases, with 14 bases between. Germline CDR1 and CDR2: DFQATT and SNEGSKA (reference sequence). This CDR3 has 14 amino acids. Broader study findings: Study was limited to peripheral blood, excluding thyroid tissue. Persistent disease samples used TRBV28, TRBJ1-2 and TRBJ2-5 preferentially.

Arm-PCR of CDR3 regions and iRepertoire HTBI primers were the basis on which TCR beta libraries were built. Authors' methods: In the combined samples, 55 to 75 TRBV and 11 to 15 TRBJ segments were identified. TCRdb processed the multiplex PCR reads anew with MiXCR; each CDR3 protein has one entry. For this entry, the V and J calls and clone size follow TCRdb and not the study's own pipeline. The table records fewer than 600,000 distinct CDR3 sequences, around a fifth of them present only once. The sequence came from a female donor with Graves disease. The chain employs TRBV20-1 and TRBJ2-7, with D possibly being TRBD2 (6 bases). This specimen consisted of peripheral blood mononuclear cells (PBMCs), obtained when the disease was refractory, from a patient treated with antithyroid drugs. CDR3 loop: CSASQPWGAYEQYF. In DNA form, the CDR3 reads TGCAGTGCTAGCCAACCGTGGGGGGCCTACGAGCAGTACTTC.